This T cell receptor (beta chain) comes out of a study of neurological immune-mediated disorders. General observations from the study: While HTLV-1-associated myelopathy showed the greatest TCR clonal expansion, multiple sclerosis showed the least, falling below healthy controls. Grouping of repertoires by phylogeny put those of 18 of 34 multiple sclerosis patients into a single related-CDR3 cluster, a possible signature.

The CDR3 consists of 15 residues. Germline CDR1 reads MNHNS; CDR2 reads SASEGT. V gave up 6 bases and J gave up 1 base; unmatched junction bases: 5. This clonotype was counted ten times or more. What it binds is unknown. As for the cDNA, it was generated by 5'RACE with 10-nucleotide random UMIs. TCRdb processed the 5' RACE reads anew with MiXCR; each CDR3 protein has one entry. The sample records tens of thousands of distinct CDR3 sequences, just under 6% being singletons. The TCR comes from a woman between 18 and 30 years old with multiple sclerosis. The sequenced sample was CD4+ T cells from blood. The chain is built from TRBV6-1 and TRBJ2-2; TRBD1 aligns across 7 bases. The chain's CDR3 is CASSSTGVNTGELFF. The CDR3 DNA reads TGTGCCAGCAGCTCTACAGGGGTGAACACCGGGGAGCTGTTTTTT.